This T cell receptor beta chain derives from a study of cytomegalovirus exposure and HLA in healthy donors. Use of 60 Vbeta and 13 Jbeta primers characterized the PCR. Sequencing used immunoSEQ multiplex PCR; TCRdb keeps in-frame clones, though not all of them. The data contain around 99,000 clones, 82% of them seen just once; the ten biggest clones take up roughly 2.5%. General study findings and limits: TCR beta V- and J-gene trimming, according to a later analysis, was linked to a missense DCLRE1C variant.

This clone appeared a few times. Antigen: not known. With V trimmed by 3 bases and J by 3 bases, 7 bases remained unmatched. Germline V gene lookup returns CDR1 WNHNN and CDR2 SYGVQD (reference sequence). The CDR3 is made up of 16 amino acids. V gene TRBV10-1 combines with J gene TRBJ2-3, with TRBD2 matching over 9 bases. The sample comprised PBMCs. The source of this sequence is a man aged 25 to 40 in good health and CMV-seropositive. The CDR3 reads CASSELPGLATDTQYF. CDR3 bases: TGCGCCAGCAGTGAACTACCGGGACTAGCAACAGATACGCAGTATTTT.